The 22 T cell receptor beta chains in this list originate from one sample, sequenced in a study of blood T cell repertoires in COVID-19 (dated by TCRdb to between 2020 and 2021). Libraries were prepared through the immunoSEQ multiplex PCR assay. TCRdb provides this immuneACCESS table in a form limited to in-frame rearrangements. Some clones are lacking; in checked studies, under half of them reflect an unresolved V gene, and why the rest are absent is not known. The table for this sample lists tens of thousands of clones; 85% to 90% of them were counted only once. The top ten constitute about a tenth of the sample. Sequencing was carried out using peripheral blood. Receptors were obtained from a man aged 70 or older with active or convalescent COVID-19.

This clone was seen more than once but under ten times. The chain combines TRBV6-4 with TRBJ2-7, with 9 bases identical to TRBD2. The length of the CDR3 is 18 residues. V lost 2 bases to trimming and J lost 2 bases; unmatched junction nucleotides: 13. The germline V gene encodes CDR1 MRHNA and CDR2 SNTAGT. The CDR3 spells CASSDQTVGLALPYEQYF. The CDR3 DNA sequence: TGTGCCAGCAGTGACCAGACAGTAGGACTAGCGCTTCCCTACGAGCAGTACTTC.

The rearrangement uses TRBV6-5 and TRBJ2-1; tentative D call: TRBD1 (6 bases). V was clipped by 2 bases and J by 1 base, with 9 bases between them. The CDR3 runs to 15 residues. CDR1 and CDR2 (germline): MNHEY, SVGAGI. The CDR3 loop reads CASSYGQGSYNEQFF. The CDR3, as DNA: TGTGCCAGCAGTTACGGCCAGGGGTCCTACAATGAGCAGTTCTTC.

The rearrangement links TRBV9 to TRBJ1-2; 9 nucleotides match TRBD1. Germline V CDR1 and CDR2: SGDLS, YYNGEE. The junction had 7 bases not matched to a gene; V was cut back by 4 bases and J by 3 bases. The CDR3 is 15 residues long. CDR3 sequence: CASSSLDRGDYGYTF. The DNA for the CDR3 is TGTGCCAGCAGCTCATTGGACAGGGGAGACTATGGCTACACCTTC.

V and J are TRBV28 and TRBJ2-3, with 7 nucleotides matching TRBD1. Germline CDR1 is MDHEN and CDR2 is SYDVKM. V lost 7 bases and J lost 0; bases outside the gene matches: 4. The CDR3 has 14 residues. For the CDR3, the DNA is TGTGCCAGCATCCTGACAGGGAGCACAGATACGCAGTATTTT. It yields the protein CASILTGSTDTQYF.

The V call is TRBV4-1, the J call TRBJ2-7; 7 bases line up with TRBD1. In germline, CDR1 is MGHRA, CDR2 YSYEKL. CDR3 length: 16 residues. J lost 2 bases, V lost 4 bases, and 11 bases had no gene match. CDR3 residues: CASSPRQQGSAYEQYF. The CDR3, as DNA: TGCGCCAGCAGCCCTCGACAACAGGGGTCAGCCTACGAGCAGTACTTC.

This rearrangement joins TRBV5-4 to TRBJ2-3; 11 positions match TRBD2. V shed 4 bases and J 5 bases; nucleotides not matched to a gene: 12. The CDR3 is made up of 17 amino acids. Per germline, CDR1 SGHNT and CDR2 YYREEE (reference sequence). The DNA of the CDR3 is TGTGCCAGCAGCCAAAGAGGACTAGCGGGTAGCGTAGATACGCAGTATTTT. It translates to CASSQRGLAGSVDTQYF. Variable domain in full (rest from reference TRBV5-4 and TRBJ2-3): ETGVTQSPTHLIKTRGQQVTLRCSSQSGHNTVSWYQQALGQGPQFIFQYYREEENGRGNFPPRFSGLQFPNYSSELNVNALELDDSALYLCASSQRGLAGSVDTQYFGPGTRLTVL.

This chain connects TRBV27 to TRBJ2-2; 9 bases match TRBD1. The CDR3 runs 15 residues. V shed 3 bases and J 4 bases; nucleotides not matched to a gene: 3. Germline CDR1 and CDR2: MNHEY and SMNVEV (reference sequence). Here the CDR3 reads CASSFDRGVTGELFF. CDR3 coding DNA: TGTGCCAGCAGTTTCGACAGGGGGGTCACCGGGGAGCTGTTTTTT.

The chain joins TRBV28 to TRBJ1-2; D may be TRBD1 (6 bases). Trimming cost V 5 bases and J 8 bases, with 15 bases left between them. The CDR3 is made up of 13 amino acids. Germline-derived CDR1 and CDR2 are MDHEN and SYDVKM. The CDR3 DNA reads TGTGCCAGCAGTAATCAGGGGATTGAGGGCTACACCTTC. Translation gives CASSNQGIEGYTF.

This clone was observed a handful of times. V usage is TRBV2 and J usage is TRBJ1-5; tentatively, D is TRBD1 (5 bases). Germline V gives CDR1 SNHLY, CDR2 FYNNEI. The CDR3 is 15 amino acids. V dropped 6 bases and J dropped 6 bases, with 18 bases sitting between them. The CDR3 protein is CASRIEGAMGQPQHF. CDR3 bases: TGTGCCAGCAGGATTGAAGGGGCCATGGGTCAGCCCCAGCATTTT.

Only a few counts were recorded for this clone. The chain couples TRBV7-8 to TRBJ2-1; D remains unclear. Germline assignment: CDR1 SGHVS and CDR2 FQNEAQ. V gave up 3 bases and J gave up 7 bases, with 4 bases separating them. The CDR3 is 11 amino acids. CDR3 protein: CASSFGNEQFF. DNA for the CDR3: TGTGCCAGCAGCTTCGGTAATGAGCAGTTCTTC. Full variable domain (rest looked up from reference TRBV7-8 and TRBJ2-1): GAGVSQSPRYKVAKRGQDVALRCDPISGHVSLFWYQQALGQGPEFLTYFQNEAQLDKSGLPSDRFFAERPEGSVSTLKIQRTQQEDSAVYLCASSFGNEQFFGPGTRLTVL.

The chain employs TRBV18 and TRBJ1-2; D possibly corresponds to TRBD1 (5 bases). The germline CDR1 and CDR2 sequences are KGHSH and LQKENI. The V end was cut by 4 bases, the J end by 2 bases, with 8 bases between. The CDR3 consists of 13 residues. In nucleotides, the CDR3 is TGTGCCAGCTCACTGGACAAAAACTATGGCTACACCTTC. Translated, it gives CASSLDKNYGYTF.

This clone was counted a few times. The chain combines TRBV3-1 (or the pseudogene TRBV3-2) with TRBJ2-1, with 8 bases that match TRBD2. The trim removed 4 bases at V and 9 bases at J, leaving 11 bases unmatched. The germline CDR1 and CDR2 sequences are LGHDT and YNNKEL (reference sequence). This CDR3 spans 15 amino acids. CDR3 bases: TGTGCCAGCAGCCCGGGACTAGTGAGTTTAGGTGAGCAGTTCTTC. Translating it yields CASSPGLVSLGEQFF.

V gene TRBV6-1 combines with J gene TRBJ1-1; 12 positions match TRBD1. This CDR3 comprises 17 residues. Germline values: CDR1 MNHNS, CDR2 SASEGT. V was clipped by 3 bases and J by 6 bases; unmatched bases: 11. This chain's CDR3 is CASSDPGQGASISEAFF. In nucleotides, the CDR3 is TGTGCCAGCAGTGACCCGGGACAGGGGGCGAGTATTTCTGAAGCTTTCTTT.

The chain joins TRBV19 to TRBJ1-1, with D possibly TRBD1 on 5 matching bases. The germline CDR1 and CDR2 sequences are LNHDA and SQIVND (reference sequence). Trimming left V 7 bases short and J 6 bases short, with 24 bases between. The CDR3 contains 16 residues. The CDR3, as DNA: TGTGCCAGTACTCAGTACCCGACAGTAACCCCCCCTGAAGCTTTCTTT. Its translation: CASTQYPTVTPPEAFF.

V gene TRBV29-1 combines with J gene TRBJ2-2; 7 bases map to TRBD1. Trimming cost V 4 bases and J 2 bases; bases outside gene matches: 7. This CDR3 is 15 amino acids long. The V gene's germline CDR1 is SQVTM and CDR2 ANQGSEA. The CDR3 DNA sequence: TGCAGCGTTGGCGACAGGGCTCTAAACACCGGGGAGCTGTTTTTT. This encodes CSVGDRALNTGELFF.

The gene calls are TRBV30 and TRBJ2-3, with TRBD2 identical over 7 bases. V dropped 6 bases and J dropped 4; count of bases not matched to a gene: 10. This CDR3 comprises 14 residues. Germline V lookup: CDR1 GTSNPN, CDR2 SVGIG (reference sequence). CDR3 loop: CACYLTGGADTQYF. For the CDR3, the DNA is TGTGCCTGCTACTTAACGGGAGGAGCAGATACGCAGTATTTT.

The rearrangement joins TRBV18 to TRBJ2-3; tentatively, D is TRBD2 (6 bases). The CDR3 loop spans 16 amino acids. The germline CDR1 and CDR2 sequences are KGHSH and LQKENI. The V end was cut by 0 bases, the J end by 2 bases, with 12 bases between. The CDR3 spells CASSPPWGEATDTQYF. DNA of the CDR3: TGTGCCAGCTCACCACCTTGGGGGGAAGCCACAGATACGCAGTATTTT. Using reference TRBV18 and TRBJ2-3 for the parts outside the CDR3, the full variable domain is NAGVMQNPRHLVRRRGQEARLRCSPMKGHSHVYWYRQLPEEGLKFMVYLQKENIIDESGMPKERFSAEFPKEGPSILRIQQVVRGDSAAYFCASSPPWGEATDTQYFGPGTRLTVL.

The sample holds one count of this clone. The genes are TRBV5-1 and TRBJ2-5; 8 bases agree with TRBD1. Unmatched junction bases numbered 1, after V lost 6 bases and J lost 3 bases. Germline V gives CDR1 SGHRS, CDR2 YFSETQ. The CDR3 runs to 12 residues. For the CDR3, the DNA is TGCGCCAGCAAGACAGGGGAAGAGACCCAGTACTTC. This translates into CASKTGEETQYF.

In this sample, this clone turned up once. The chain couples TRBV19 to TRBJ1-5, with 7 positions matching TRBD1. Germline lookup yields CDR1 LNHDA and CDR2 SQIVND (reference sequence). With V trimmed by 5 bases and J by 1 base, 5 bases remained unmatched. The CDR3 is 15 residues long. CDR3 nucleotide sequence: TGTGCCAGTAGTCTTGGGACAGCCAGCAATCAGCCCCAGCATTTT. The encoded protein is CASSLGTASNQPQHF.

This rearrangement joins TRBV5-4 to TRBJ2-3; 8 bases agree with TRBD1. CDR3 length: 15 amino acids. Unmatched junction bases numbered 3, after V lost 0 bases and J lost 3 bases. Germline loops: CDR1 SGHNT, CDR2 YYREEE (reference sequence). In DNA, the CDR3 is TGTGCCAGCAGCTTGGTCACAGGGGGGACAGATACGCAGTATTTT. This codes for CASSLVTGGTDTQYF. The full variable domain, its missing parts supplied by reference TRBV5-4 and TRBJ2-3, is ETGVTQSPTHLIKTRGQQVTLRCSSQSGHNTVSWYQQALGQGPQFIFQYYREEENGRGNFPPRFSGLQFPNYSSELNVNALELDDSALYLCASSLVTGGTDTQYFGPGTRLTVL.

The rearrangement joins TRBV27 to TRBJ2-1; 7 bases agree with TRBD2. The V gene's germline CDR1 is MNHEY and CDR2 SMNVEV (reference sequence). The V gene end was trimmed by 6 bases and the J gene end by 2 bases; junction bases not matched to a gene: 7. The CDR3 runs 15 residues. CDR3 bases: TGTGCCAGCAGCGACGGGGGGATAACCTACAATGAGCAGTTCTTC. Protein product: CASSDGGITYNEQFF.

This chain links TRBV19 with TRBJ1-5; D unclear. The CDR3 is 13 amino acids. Germline-derived CDR1 and CDR2 are LNHDA and SQIVND (reference sequence). V was trimmed by 5 bases and J by 1 base, leaving 6 bases between them. In nucleotides, the CDR3 is TGTGCCAGTAGTGAACTAAGCAATCAGCCCCAGCATTTT. As protein: CASSELSNQPQHF. The variable domain in full, completed from reference TRBV19 and TRBJ1-5, reads DGGITQSPKYLFRKEGQNVTLSCEQNLNHDAMYWYRQDPGQGLRLIYYSQIVNDFQKGDIAEGYSVSREKKESFPLTVTSAQKNPTAFYLCASSELSNQPQHFGDGTRLSIL.